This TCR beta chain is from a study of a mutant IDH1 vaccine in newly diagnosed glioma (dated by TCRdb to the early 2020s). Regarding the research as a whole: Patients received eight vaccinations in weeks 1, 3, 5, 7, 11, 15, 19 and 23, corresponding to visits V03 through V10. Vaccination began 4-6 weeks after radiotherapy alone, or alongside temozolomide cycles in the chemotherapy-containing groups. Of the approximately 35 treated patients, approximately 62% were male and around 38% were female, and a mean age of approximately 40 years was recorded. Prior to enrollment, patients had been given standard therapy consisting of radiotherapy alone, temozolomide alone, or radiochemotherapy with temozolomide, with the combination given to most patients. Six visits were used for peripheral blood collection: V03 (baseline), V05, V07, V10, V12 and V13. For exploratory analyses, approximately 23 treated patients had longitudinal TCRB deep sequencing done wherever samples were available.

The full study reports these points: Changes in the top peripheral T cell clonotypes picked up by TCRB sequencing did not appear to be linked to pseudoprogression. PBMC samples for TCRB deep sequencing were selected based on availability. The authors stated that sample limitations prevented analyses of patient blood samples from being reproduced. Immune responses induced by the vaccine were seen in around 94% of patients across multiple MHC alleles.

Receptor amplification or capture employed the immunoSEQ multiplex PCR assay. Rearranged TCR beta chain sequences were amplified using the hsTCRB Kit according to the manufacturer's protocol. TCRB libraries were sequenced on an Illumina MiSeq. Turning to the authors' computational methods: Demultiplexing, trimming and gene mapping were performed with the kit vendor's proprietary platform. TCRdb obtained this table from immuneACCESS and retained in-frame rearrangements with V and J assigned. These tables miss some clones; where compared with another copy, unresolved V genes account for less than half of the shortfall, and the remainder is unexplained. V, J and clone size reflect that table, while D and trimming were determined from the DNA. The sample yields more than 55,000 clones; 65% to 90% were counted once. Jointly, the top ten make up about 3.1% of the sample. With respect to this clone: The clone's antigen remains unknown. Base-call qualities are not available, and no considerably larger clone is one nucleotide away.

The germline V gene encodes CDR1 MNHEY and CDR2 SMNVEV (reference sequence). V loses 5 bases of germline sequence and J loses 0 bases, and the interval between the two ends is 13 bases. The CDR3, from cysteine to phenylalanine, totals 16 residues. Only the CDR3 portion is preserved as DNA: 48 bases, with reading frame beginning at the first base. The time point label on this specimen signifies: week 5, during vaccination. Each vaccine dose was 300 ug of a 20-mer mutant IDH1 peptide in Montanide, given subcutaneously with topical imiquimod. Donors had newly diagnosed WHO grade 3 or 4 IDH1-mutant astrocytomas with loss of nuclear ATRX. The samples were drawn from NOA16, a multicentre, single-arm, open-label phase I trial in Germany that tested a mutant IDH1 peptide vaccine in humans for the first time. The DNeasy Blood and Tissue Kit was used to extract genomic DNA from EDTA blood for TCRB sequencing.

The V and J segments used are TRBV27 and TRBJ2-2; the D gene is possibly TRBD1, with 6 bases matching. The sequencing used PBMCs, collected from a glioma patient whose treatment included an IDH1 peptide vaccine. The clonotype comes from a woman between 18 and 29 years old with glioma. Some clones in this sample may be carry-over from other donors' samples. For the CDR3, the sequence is CASSGPGHPNTGELFF. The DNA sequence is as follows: TGTGCCAGCAGTGGCCCGGGACACCCGAACACCGGGGAGCTGTTTTTT.